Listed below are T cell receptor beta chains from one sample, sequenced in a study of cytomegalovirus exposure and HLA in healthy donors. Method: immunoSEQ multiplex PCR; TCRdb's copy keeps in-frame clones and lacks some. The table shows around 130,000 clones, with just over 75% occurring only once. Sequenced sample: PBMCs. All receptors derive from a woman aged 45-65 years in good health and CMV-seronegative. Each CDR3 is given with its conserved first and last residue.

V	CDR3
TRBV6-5	CASTGKRATEAFF
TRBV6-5	CASSRTGREQYF
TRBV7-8	CASSLSGGPHYEQYF
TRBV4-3	CASSAEVGLASSLSYEQYF
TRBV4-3	CASSYRGTAEAFF
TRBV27	CASSLTGDFSGNTIYF
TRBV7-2	CASSLVGGGTEAFF
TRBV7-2	CASSLGATSYKNIQYF
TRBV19	CASANQGASGRDEQFF
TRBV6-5	CASSRSGSNTEAFF
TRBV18	CASSPPAGRAYEQYF
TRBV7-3	CASSLGTGIIANTGELFF
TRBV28	CASSLRRQGPFF
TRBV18	CASSPPAGLSGNTIYF
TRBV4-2	CASSQGQGGDQEKLFF
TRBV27	CASSSSGTAQETQYF
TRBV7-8	CASSSKRERGTDTQYF
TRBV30	CAWSRGIPNEKLFF
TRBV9	CASSVAPAYEQYF
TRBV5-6	CASSLDFDEQFF
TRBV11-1	CASSFTSGSPQETQYF
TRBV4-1	CASSQESGVLLEAFF
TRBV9	CASSVGAKSSYNEQFF
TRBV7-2	CASSSGQASGNTIYF
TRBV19	CASSSKLSTDTQYF
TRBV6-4	CASSGGRNTEAFF
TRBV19	CASSILTVEDNQPQHF
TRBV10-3	CAISEGRSRETQYF
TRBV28	CASSPPPRGIQPQHF
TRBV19	CASSRPGQGTYEQYF
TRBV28	CASSFVAGTDTQYF
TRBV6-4	CASSEAGEYNEQFF
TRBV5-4	CASSLLQGRDTQYF
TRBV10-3	CAISLGGTGELFF
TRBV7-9	CASSRGGALSTEAFF
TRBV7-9	CSSSPSGGERDTQYF
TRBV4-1	CASSQEASQAVENTEAFF
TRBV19	CASRGGIFEQFF